The 15 T cell receptor beta chains below were found in one sample sequenced in a study of blood T cell repertoires in COVID-19. The protocol was immunoSEQ multiplex PCR, while the TCRdb copy is restricted to in-frame clones and leaves out a portion. The sample yields roughly 300,000 clones, 70% to 90% seen once. The sequenced material came from PBMCs or T cells enriched from blood (not recorded which). These receptor sequences come from a woman younger than 30 who had recovered from COVID-19.

V usage is TRBV6-5 and J usage is TRBJ1-2, with 9 bases fitting TRBD1. Germline CDR1 reads MNHEY; CDR2 reads SVGAGI. The CDR3 loop spans 15 amino acids. V lost 6 bases, J lost 2 bases, and 7 bases stayed unmatched. CDR3 nucleotides: TGTGCCAGCAGACACGGGACAGGGAAAAACTATGGCTACACCTTC. Translation gives CASRHGTGKNYGYTF.

The chain joins TRBV19 to TRBJ1-2, with TRBD1 as a possible D gene (5 bases). Trimming pared 10 bases from V and 2 bases from J, leaving 17 bases between. Looked up from germline, CDR1 is LNHDA and CDR2 is SQIVND (reference sequence). This CDR3 is 14 amino acids long. The DNA for the CDR3 is TGTGCCACTAGCACGCGCAGGGCGAACTATGGCTACACCTTC. Residues: CATSTRRANYGYTF. Filled out from reference TRBV19 and TRBJ1-2, the complete variable domain reads DGGITQSPKYLFRKEGQNVTLSCEQNLNHDAMYWYRQDPGQGLRLIYYSQIVNDFQKGDIAEGYSVSREKKESFPLTVTSAQKNPTAFYLCATSTRRANYGYTFGSGTRLTVV.

The V and J genes are TRBV7-9 and TRBJ2-3, with 8 nucleotides matching TRBD2. Unmatched junction bases numbered 2, after V lost 1 base and J lost 5 bases. Per the germline V gene, CDR1 is SEHNR and CDR2 is FQNEAQ (reference sequence). The CDR3 has 14 residues. The CDR3 sequence is CASSLGTSRDTQYF. CDR3 nucleotide sequence: TGTGCCAGCAGCTTAGGGACTAGCCGAGATACGCAGTATTTT.

The chain combines TRBV19 with TRBJ1-5, with a tentative D call TRBD1 (6 bases). With 3 bases removed from V and 1 base from J, the gap between germline ends came to 10 bases. This CDR3 has 15 residues. Germline-derived CDR1 and CDR2 are LNHDA and SQIVND (reference sequence). CDR3 amino acids: CASSMRGLSNQPQHF. The CDR3 coding sequence is TGTGCCAGTAGTATGAGGGGGTTGAGCAATCAGCCCCAGCATTTT.

The V and J genes are TRBV5-6 and TRBJ2-3; 9 bases align to TRBD2. After removal of 3 bases from V and 4 bases from J, the junction contained 3 bases not matched to a gene. The CDR3 sequence is 14 residues long. In germline, CDR1 is SGHDT, CDR2 YYEEEE. This chain's CDR3 is CASSYSGSADTQYF. The CDR3 DNA is TGTGCCAGCAGCTATAGCGGGAGTGCAGATACGCAGTATTTT.

The rearrangement links TRBV7-3 to TRBJ1-1; 12 bases map to TRBD1. Germline CDR1 and CDR2: SGHTA and FQGTGA. The ends lost 2 bases at V and 3 bases at J; junction bases unmatched: 7. This CDR3 is 17 amino acids long. CDR3 sequence (DNA): TGTGCCAGCAGCTTATGGGGGACAGGGGGCACCGACACTGAAGCTTTCTTT. This gives the protein CASSLWGTGGTDTEAFF.

The chain has TRBV10-3 and TRBJ2-7; 9 bases are shared with TRBD1. In germline, CDR1 is ENHRY, CDR2 SYGVKD. The CDR3 contains 15 residues. V trimming: 6 bases; J trimming: 1 base; junction bases outside the gene matches: 7. This CDR3 is CAIRITGQGSYEQYF. As DNA, the CDR3 is TGTGCCATCAGGATAACGGGACAGGGATCCTACGAGCAGTACTTC.

J is TRBJ2-1 and V is TRBV15; 11 bases line up with TRBD1. Germline CDR1 reads LNHNV; CDR2 reads YYDKDF (reference sequence). V gave up 5 bases and J gave up 4 bases; unmatched junction bases: 4. This CDR3 is 15 amino acids long. CDR3 DNA sequence: TGTGCCACCAGCCCCGGGACAGGGGGGTACAATGAGCAGTTCTTC. It specifies CATSPGTGGYNEQFF.

The chain employs TRBV3-1 (or the pseudogene TRBV3-2) and TRBJ1-5; 9 bases map to TRBD1. The CDR3 spans 14 residues. V lost 1 base and J lost 5; bases outside the gene matches: 0. Germline assignment: CDR1 LGHDT and CDR2 YNNKEL (reference sequence). The CDR3 sequence: CASSQGTGDQPQHF. DNA for the CDR3: TGTGCCAGCAGCCAAGGGACAGGGGATCAGCCCCAGCATTTT.

The chain links TRBV2 to TRBJ2-1; 8 nucleotides align to TRBD1. Germline lookup yields CDR1 SNHLY and CDR2 FYNNEI. The CDR3 has 14 residues. With V trimmed by 2 bases and J by 4 bases, 1 base remained unmatched. The CDR3 DNA follows: TGTGCCAGCAGTGAAAGGACAGGGTACAATGAGCAGTTCTTC. Translating it yields CASSERTGYNEQFF.

V and J are TRBV25-1 and TRBJ2-5, with a weak D call TRBD2 (6 bases). CDR3 length: 14 amino acids. CDR1 MGHDK and CDR2 SYGVNS come from the germline V gene. With 2 bases removed from V and 7 bases from J, the gap between germline ends came to 14 bases. The CDR3 is CASSEPLVGGTQYF. The CDR3 DNA sequence: TGTGCCAGCAGTGAACCGTTGGTGGGGGGGACCCAGTACTTC.

The chain links TRBV5-6 to TRBJ1-2; weak D call: TRBD1 (5 bases). The germline gives CDR1 SGHDT, CDR2 YYEEEE. This CDR3 spans 14 amino acids. V lost 0 bases and J 4 bases, leaving 10 bases between the germline ends. The CDR3 nucleotides are TGTGCCAGCAGCTTGGGGGGCGCGAGCTATGGCTACACCTTC. Its protein product is CASSLGGASYGYTF.

This chain uses TRBV11-2 with TRBJ2-1, with 11 bases matching TRBD1. The CDR3 length is 17 residues. Germline V gene data show CDR1 as SGHAT and CDR2 as FQNNGV. V dropped 3 bases and J dropped 2; count of bases not matched to a gene: 6. CDR3 bases: TGTGCCAGCAGCTTGGACAGGGGGCTTGGGACCTACAATGAGCAGTTCTTC. Encoded protein: CASSLDRGLGTYNEQFF.

The V and J genes are TRBV4-1 and TRBJ1-3, with D perhaps TRBD1 (5 bases). The length of the CDR3 is 16 residues. V was shortened by 0 bases and J by 10 bases, with 19 bases between the two germline ends. Germline assignment: CDR1 MGHRA and CDR2 YSYEKL. CDR3 in amino acids: CASSQDPNSGGVTIYF. The CDR3 DNA follows: TGCGCCAGCAGCCAAGATCCGAACAGCGGGGGGGTGACCATATATTTT.

This chain connects TRBV11-2 to TRBJ2-3; possible D gene TRBD1, 5 bases. CDR3 size: 15 residues. V lost 5 bases and J lost 2, with 14 bases in between. From germline, CDR1 is SGHAT and CDR2 FQNNGV. DNA of the CDR3: TGTGCCAGCAGCCCCTGGGGCCGAACCACAGATACGCAGTATTTT. It codes for CASSPWGRTTDTQYF.